One and the same sample provided the 8 T cell receptor beta chains below, sequenced in a study of PD-1 blockade in classical Hodgkin lymphoma. The data were produced by immunoSEQ multiplex PCR, yet TCRdb's version contains in-frame clones alone and is incomplete. Counted here are about 21,000 clones, about 87% occurring once; the ten biggest clones make up over 6%. Time point: newly diagnosed, previously untreated cHL patient sample. Negative selection with magnets was how CD8+ T cells were isolated from the thawed PBMCs. Material: CD8+ T cells from blood. These receptors were taken from a human donor with classical Hodgkin lymphoma.

The V gene is TRBV7-2, the J gene TRBJ2-3; perhaps D is TRBD1 or TRBD2 (5 bases each). The V end was cut by 7 bases, the J end by 3 bases, with 17 bases between. The length of the CDR3 is 15 residues. The germline V gene has CDR1 SGHTA and CDR2 FQGNSA. The CDR3 sequence is CASTDYQDKTDTQYF. In DNA form, the CDR3 reads TGTGCCAGCACCGACTACCAGGACAAGACAGATACGCAGTATTTT.

The chain joins TRBV30 to TRBJ2-2; 11 bases agree with TRBD2. Germline CDR1 and CDR2: GTSNPN and SVGIG (reference sequence). The junction had 3 bases not matched to a gene; V was cut back by 2 bases and J by 7 bases. This CDR3 contains 14 residues. CDR3 amino acids: CAWSPGLAGGELFF. DNA for the CDR3: TGTGCCTGGAGTCCCGGACTAGCGGGCGGGGAGCTGTTTTTT.

V usage is TRBV15 and J usage is TRBJ1-5; D is perhaps TRBD1 (6 bases). The CDR3 has 14 amino acids. Germline V gives CDR1 LNHNV, CDR2 YYDKDF (reference sequence). V dropped 0 bases and J dropped 6 bases, with 9 bases sitting between them. Here the CDR3 reads CATSRETGAQPQHF. The CDR3 nucleotides are TGTGCCACCAGCAGAGAAACGGGGGCTCAGCCCCAGCATTTT.

This chain uses TRBV6-5 with TRBJ1-2; 9 positions agree with TRBD1. This CDR3 has 15 amino acids. The V segment lost 8 bases and the J segment 3 bases; nucleotides outside the gene matches: 10. Germline lookup yields CDR1 MNHEY and CDR2 SVGAGI. The CDR3 reads CASREGTGRDYGYTF. The CDR3, as DNA: TGTGCCAGCCGGGAGGGGACAGGGAGGGACTATGGCTACACCTTC.

The chain couples TRBV5-1 to TRBJ2-1, with TRBD1 matching 7 bases. This CDR3 contains 16 residues. Germline CDR1 is SGHRS and CDR2 is YFSETQ. J gave up 0 bases and V 4 bases, and 7 bases lay outside the gene matches. The CDR3 DNA sequence: TGCGCCAGCAGCCACGACAGGGTTGGCTCCTACAATGAGCAGTTCTTC. It specifies CASSHDRVGSYNEQFF.

The chain carries TRBV11-2 and TRBJ1-2, with D unresolved. V was cut by 3 bases and J by 4 bases, with 12 bases left in between. In germline, CDR1 is SGHAT, CDR2 FQNNGV. This CDR3 is built from 14 residues. The chain's CDR3 is CASSFNWPSYGYTF. The CDR3 bases are TGTGCCAGCAGCTTCAACTGGCCCAGCTATGGCTACACCTTC.

The CDR3 region is CASSEMASGLYEQYF. The CDR3 region has the DNA TGTGCCAGCAGTGAAATGGCTAGCGGGCTCTACGAGCAGTACTTC. The V call is TRBV6-1, the J call TRBJ2-7; 8 bases are a match to TRBD2. V lost 2 bases and J lost 3; bases outside the gene matches: 6. The germline CDR1 and CDR2 sequences are MNHNS and SASEGT. CDR3 length: 15 residues.

The chain carries TRBV2 and TRBJ2-7; D gene ambiguous. V was trimmed by 5 bases and J by 5 bases, leaving 7 bases between them. This CDR3 region has 11 residues. CDR1 SNHLY and CDR2 FYNNEI come from the germline V gene. The CDR3 nucleotides are TGTGCCAGCAGTCACACCCACGAGCAGTACTTC. It encodes CASSHTHEQYF.